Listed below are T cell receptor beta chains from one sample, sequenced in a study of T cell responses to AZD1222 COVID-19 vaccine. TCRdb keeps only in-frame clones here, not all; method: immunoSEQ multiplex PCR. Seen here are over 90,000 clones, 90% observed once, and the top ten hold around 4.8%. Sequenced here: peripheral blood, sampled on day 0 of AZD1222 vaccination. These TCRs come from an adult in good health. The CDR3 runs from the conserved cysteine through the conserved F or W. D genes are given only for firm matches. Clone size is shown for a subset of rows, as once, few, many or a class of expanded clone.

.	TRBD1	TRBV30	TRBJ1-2	CAWSPPGGDRAYGYTF	TGTGCCTGGAGTCCCCCGGGGGGGGACAGAGCCTATGGCTACACCTTC
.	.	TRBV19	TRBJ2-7	CASSPLTSTSSYEQYF	TGTGCCAGTAGTCCCCTTACTAGCACGAGCTCCTACGAGCAGTACTTC
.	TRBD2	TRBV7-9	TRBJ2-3	CASSPGFSGPTDTQYF	TGTGCCAGCAGCCCAGGGTTTAGCGGGCCCACAGATACGCAGTATTTT
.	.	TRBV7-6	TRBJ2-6	CASSRSGPFEANVLTF	TGTGCCAGCAGCCGCAGCGGGCCCTTCGAGGCCAACGTCCTGACTTTC
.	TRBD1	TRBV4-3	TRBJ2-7	CASSQDLDRGLEQYF	TGCGCCAGCAGCCAAGATTTGGACAGGGGTTTGGAGCAGTACTTC
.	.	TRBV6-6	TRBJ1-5	CASSYGRAVSNQPQHF	TGTGCCAGCAGTTACGGCAGGGCTGTGAGCAATCAGCCCCAGCATTTT
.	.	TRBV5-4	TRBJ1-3	CASSLWGAGNTIYF	TGTGCCAGCAGCCTCTGGGGGGCCGGAAACACCATATATTTT
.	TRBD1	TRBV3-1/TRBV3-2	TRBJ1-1	CASSQRTGLNTEAFF	TGTGCCAGCAGCCAGCGGACAGGGTTAAACACTGAAGCTTTCTTT
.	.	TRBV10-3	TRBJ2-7	CAISVNSNEQYF	TGTGCCATCAGTGTGAACAGCAACGAGCAGTACTTC
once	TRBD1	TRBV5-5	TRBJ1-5	CASSLASTGGQPQHF	TGTGCCAGCAGCTTGGCCAGTACAGGGGGCCAGCCCCAGCATTTT
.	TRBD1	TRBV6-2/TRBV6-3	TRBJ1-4	CASSPGTVIEKLFF	TGTGCCAGCAGTCCCGGGACAGTTATCGAAAAACTGTTTTTT
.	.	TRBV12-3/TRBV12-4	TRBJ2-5	CASTGRDQETQYF	TGTGCCAGCACGGGGCGGGACCAAGAGACCCAGTACTTC
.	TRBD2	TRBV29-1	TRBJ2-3	CSGTRGGLGTDTQYF	TGCAGCGGAACGCGGGGGGGCCTGGGTACAGATACGCAGTATTTT
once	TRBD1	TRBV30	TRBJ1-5	CAWSAGQGANQPQHF	TGTGCCTGGAGCGCAGGACAGGGGGCGAATCAGCCCCAGCATTTT
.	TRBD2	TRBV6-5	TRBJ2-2	CASSTTSGGYGELFF	TGTGCCAGCAGTACGACTAGCGGGGGTTACGGGGAGCTGTTTTTT
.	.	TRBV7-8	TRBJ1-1	CASQAQGGGTEAFF	TGTGCCAGCCAAGCCCAGGGTGGTGGGACTGAAGCTTTCTTT
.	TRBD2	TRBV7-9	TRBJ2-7	CASSWERGSSYEQYF	TGTGCCAGCAGCTGGGAGCGGGGAAGCTCCTACGAGCAGTACTTC
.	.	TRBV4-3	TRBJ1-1	CASSQGENTEAFF	TGCGCCAGCAGCCAAGGGGAGAACACTGAAGCTTTCTTT
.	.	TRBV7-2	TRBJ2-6	CASSLELYRISGANVLTF	TGTGCCAGCAGCTTAGAATTATACAGGATCTCTGGGGCCAACGTCCTGACTTTC
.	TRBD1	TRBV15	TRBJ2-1	CATRRTGPEVNYNEQFF	TGTGCCACCAGAAGGACAGGTCCCGAAGTAAACTACAATGAGCAGTTCTTC
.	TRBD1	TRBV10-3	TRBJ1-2	CAISEFGTEKPYGYTF	TGTGCCATCAGTGAGTTCGGGACAGAAAAGCCCTATGGCTACACCTTC
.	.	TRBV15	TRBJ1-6	CATSTYIGSPLHF	TGTGCCACCAGCACCTACATCGGTTCACCCCTCCACTTT
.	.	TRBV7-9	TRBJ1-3	CASSPETRGNTIYF	TGTGCCAGCAGCCCAGAGACGCGTGGAAACACCATATATTTT
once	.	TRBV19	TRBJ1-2	CASSIGRVLANYGYTF	TGTGCCAGTAGTATCGGAAGGGTTTTGGCTAACTATGGCTACACCTTC
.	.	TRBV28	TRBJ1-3	CASSLIQADGNTIYF	TGTGCCAGCAGTTTGATACAGGCGGACGGAAACACCATATATTTT